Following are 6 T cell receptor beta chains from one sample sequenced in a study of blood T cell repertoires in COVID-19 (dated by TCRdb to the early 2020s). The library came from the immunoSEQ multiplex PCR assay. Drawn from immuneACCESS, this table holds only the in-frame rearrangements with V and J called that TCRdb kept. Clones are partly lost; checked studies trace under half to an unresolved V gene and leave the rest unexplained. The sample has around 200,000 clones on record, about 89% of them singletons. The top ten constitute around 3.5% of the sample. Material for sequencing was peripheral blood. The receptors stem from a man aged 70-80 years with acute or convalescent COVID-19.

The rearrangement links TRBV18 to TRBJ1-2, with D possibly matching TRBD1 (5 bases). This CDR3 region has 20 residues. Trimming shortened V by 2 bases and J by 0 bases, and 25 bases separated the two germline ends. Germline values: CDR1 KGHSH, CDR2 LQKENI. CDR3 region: CASSPNLRGTQGTANYGYTF. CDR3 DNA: TGTGCCAGCTCACCAAATCTTCGTGGAACTCAGGGTACAGCTAACTATGGCTACACCTTC.

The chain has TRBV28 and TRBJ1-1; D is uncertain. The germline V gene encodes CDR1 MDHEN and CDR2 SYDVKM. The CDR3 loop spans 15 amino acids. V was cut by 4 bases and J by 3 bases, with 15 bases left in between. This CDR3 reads CASSSPIYQDTEAFF. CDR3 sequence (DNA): TGTGCCAGCAGTTCGCCAATTTATCAGGACACTGAAGCTTTCTTT.

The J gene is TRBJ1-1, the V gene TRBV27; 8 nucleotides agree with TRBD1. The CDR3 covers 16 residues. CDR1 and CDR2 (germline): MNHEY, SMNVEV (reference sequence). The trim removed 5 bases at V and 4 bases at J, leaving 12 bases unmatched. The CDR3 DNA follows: TGTGCCAGCAGTGTAAATGACAGGGGTTATAGCACTGAAGCTTTCTTT. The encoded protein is CASSVNDRGYSTEAFF.

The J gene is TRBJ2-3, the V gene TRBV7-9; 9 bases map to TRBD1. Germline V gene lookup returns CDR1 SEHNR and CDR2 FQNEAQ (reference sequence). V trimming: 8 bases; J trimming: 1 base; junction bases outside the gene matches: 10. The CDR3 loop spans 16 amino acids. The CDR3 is CASLSGTGWGTDTQYF. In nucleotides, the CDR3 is TGTGCCAGCCTATCCGGGACAGGGTGGGGCACAGATACGCAGTATTTT.

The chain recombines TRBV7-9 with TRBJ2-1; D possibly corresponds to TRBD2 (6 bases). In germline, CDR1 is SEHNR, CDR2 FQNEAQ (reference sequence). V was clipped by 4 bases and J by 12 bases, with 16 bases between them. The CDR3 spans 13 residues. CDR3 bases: TGTGCCAGCAGCTCCCAGGTCCACGGGGGGCAGTTCTTC. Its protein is CASSSQVHGGQFF.

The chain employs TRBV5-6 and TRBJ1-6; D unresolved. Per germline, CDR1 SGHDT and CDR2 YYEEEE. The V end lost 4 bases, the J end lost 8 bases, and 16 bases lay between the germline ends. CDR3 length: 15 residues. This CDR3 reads CASSGTVGIDSPLHF. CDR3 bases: TGTGCCAGCAGCGGAACAGTGGGCATAGATTCACCCCTCCACTTT. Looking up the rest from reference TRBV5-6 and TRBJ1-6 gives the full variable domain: DAGVTQSPTHLIKTRGQQVTLRCSPKSGHDTVSWYQQALGQGPQFIFQYYEEEERQRGNFPDRFSGHQFPNYSSELNVNALLLGDSALYLCASSGTVGIDSPLHFGNGTRLTVT.